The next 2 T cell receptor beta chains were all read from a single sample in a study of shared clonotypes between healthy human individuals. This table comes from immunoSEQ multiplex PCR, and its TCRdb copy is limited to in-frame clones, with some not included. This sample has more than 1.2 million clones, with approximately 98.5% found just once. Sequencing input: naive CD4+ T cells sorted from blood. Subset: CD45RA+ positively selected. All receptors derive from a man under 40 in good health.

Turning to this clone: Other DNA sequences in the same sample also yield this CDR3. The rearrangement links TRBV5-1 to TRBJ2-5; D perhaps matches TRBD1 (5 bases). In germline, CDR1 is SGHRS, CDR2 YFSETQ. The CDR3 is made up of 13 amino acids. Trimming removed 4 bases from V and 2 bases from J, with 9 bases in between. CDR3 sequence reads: CASSRGLQETQYF. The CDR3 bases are TGCGCCAGCAGCAGGGGCTTACAAGAGACCCAGTACTTC. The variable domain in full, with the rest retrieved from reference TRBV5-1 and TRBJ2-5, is KAGVTQTPRYLIKTRGQQVTLSCSPISGHRSVSWYQQTPGQGLQFLFEYFSETQRNKGNFPGRFSGRQFSNSRSEMNVSTLELGDSALYLCASSRGLQETQYFGPGTRLLVL.

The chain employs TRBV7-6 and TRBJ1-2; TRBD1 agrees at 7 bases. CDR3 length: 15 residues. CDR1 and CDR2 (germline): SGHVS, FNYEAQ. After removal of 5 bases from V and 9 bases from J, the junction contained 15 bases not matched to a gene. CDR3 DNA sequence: TGTGCCAGCAGCGTGCAACCCGGGACAGCAGGTCGCTACACCTTC. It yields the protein CASSVQPGTAGRYTF.